The 2 T cell receptor beta chains presented below share a single source sample, sequenced in a study of blood T cell repertoires in COVID-19. TCRdb's copy holds only in-frame clones and misses some; the assay was immunoSEQ multiplex PCR. This table holds some 270,000 clones, 85% to 90% found once. The sequencing sample was made of PBMCs or T cells enriched from blood (not recorded which). These receptors originate from a woman aged 25 to 39 with acute COVID-19.

The chain has TRBV14 and TRBJ2-3; 8 bases match TRBD2. The germline gives CDR1 SGHDN, CDR2 FVKESK. V was clipped by 1 base and J by 5 bases; unmatched bases: 14. CDR3 length equals 18 residues. DNA for the CDR3: TGTGCCAGCAGCCAAGGATATTTGCGGGAGGCCTCTTTAGATACGCAGTATTTT. It encodes CASSQGYLREASLDTQYF. Full variable domain (rest looked up from reference TRBV14 and TRBJ2-3): EAGVTQFPSHSVIEKGQTVTLRCDPISGHDNLYWYRRVMGKEIKFLLHFVKESKQDESGMPNNRFLAERTGGTYSTLKVQPAELEDSGVYFCASSQGYLREASLDTQYFGPGTRLTVL.

This clone was observed a single time. This chain uses TRBV19 with TRBJ2-3; no reliable D call. From germline, CDR1 is LNHDA and CDR2 SQIVND (reference sequence). There are 15 residues in the CDR3. Trimming took 3 bases from V and 1 from J, leaving 11 bases between them. This CDR3 is CASSIRDFGTDTQYF. CDR3 DNA: TGTGCCAGTAGTATCCGAGACTTTGGCACAGATACGCAGTATTTT.